The 12 T cell receptor beta chains given below trace back to one sample, sequenced in a study of blood T cell repertoires in COVID-19 (dated by TCRdb to the early 2020s). Library prep was done by the immunoSEQ multiplex PCR assay. TCRdb stores this immuneACCESS table with in-frame sequences only. Part of the clones is absent; in the studies checked, under half of the shortfall reflects unresolved V genes, and no reason is known for the rest. The sample table shows 250,000 to 300,000 clones, and around 81% are seen once. Of the sample, around 3% is held by the ten largest clones. Sequenced material: peripheral blood. These receptors came from a woman aged 55-70 years with active or convalescent COVID-19.

The rearrangement uses TRBV6-2 or TRBV6-3 and TRBJ2-5, with D hard to call. The V gene's germline CDR1 is MNHEY and CDR2 SVGEGT. The germline V and J ends were trimmed by 4 bases and 1 base, with 4 bases remaining between them. This CDR3 is 12 amino acids long. The CDR3 DNA reads as TGTGCCAGCAGTTTCATCCAAGAGACCCAGTACTTC. This encodes CASSFIQETQYF.

The chain recombines TRBV18 with TRBJ2-7, with a tentative D call TRBD2 (5 bases). Germline V lookup: CDR1 KGHSH, CDR2 LQKENI. The CDR3 is made up of 14 amino acids. Trimming stripped 2 bases from V and 2 bases from J, with 10 bases between. As DNA, the CDR3 is TGTGCCAGCTCACCAGTCGAGGGCGCCTACGAGCAGTACTTC. Translating it yields CASSPVEGAYEQYF.

The chain uses TRBV6-5 and TRBJ2-5; tentative D call: TRBD1 (6 bases). Per the germline V gene, CDR1 is MNHEY and CDR2 is SVGAGI. V was trimmed by 5 bases and J by 5 bases, leaving 15 bases between them. The CDR3 contains 14 residues. The CDR3 sequence is CASSPLGAAETQYF. In DNA form, the CDR3 reads TGTGCCAGCAGTCCATTGGGGGCTGCGGAGACCCAGTACTTC.

The chain has TRBV19 and TRBJ1-5; D uncertain. The CDR3 is 16 residues long. The V end was cut by 5 bases, the J end by 5 bases, with 19 bases between. Per germline, CDR1 LNHDA and CDR2 SQIVND (reference sequence). Here the CDR3 reads CASSPEAARIHQPQHF. The DNA for the CDR3 is TGTGCCAGTAGTCCTGAGGCGGCCCGGATTCATCAGCCCCAGCATTTT.

Note on this clone: This sample includes further DNA sequences coding for the same CDR3. The DNA for the CDR3 is TGTGCCAGTAGTATCTCGGGGGGGGCCGGCAATGAGCAGTTCTTC. It is translated as CASSISGGAGNEQFF. J is TRBJ2-1 and V is TRBV19, with TRBD2 identical over 8 bases. The CDR3 is made up of 15 amino acids. Germline lookup yields CDR1 LNHDA and CDR2 SQIVND (reference sequence). The V segment lost 3 bases and the J segment 6 bases; nucleotides outside the gene matches: 7.

This clone was observed a handful of times. V and J are TRBV21-1 and TRBJ1-6. TRBV21-1 is noted as a pseudogene. The CDR3 has 17 amino acids. CDR3 DNA: TGTGCCAGCAGCTCTCACTACTTCAGTATACCAAATTCACCCCTCCACTTT. Translating gives CASSSHYFSIPNSPLHF.

In DNA form, the CDR3 reads TGTGCCAGCAGCGCGGGGACTGCCGCCCAAGAGACCCAGTACTTC. Its protein product is CASSAGTAAQETQYF. This chain uses TRBV9 with TRBJ2-5; maybe TRBD2 (6 bases). CDR1 SGDLS and CDR2 YYNGEE come from the germline V gene. V was cut by 3 bases and J by 1 base, with 13 bases left in between. The CDR3 sequence is 15 residues long.

The chain combines TRBV7-9 with TRBJ2-5; maybe TRBD2 (6 bases). Germline-derived CDR1 and CDR2 are SEHNR and FQNEAQ (reference sequence). The CDR3 totals 16 residues. V shed 11 bases and J shed 1 base, with 23 bases lying between them. CDR3 in DNA: TGTGCCGGGGAGGAAATTCAGGGCGCTTCCCAAGAGACCCAGTACTTC. Its translation: CAGEEIQGASQETQYF.

This chain joins TRBV6-4 and TRBJ2-1; tentative D call: TRBD2 (7 bases). In germline, CDR1 is MRHNA, CDR2 SNTAGT. The CDR3 runs 12 residues. Trimming pared 7 bases from V and 9 bases from J, leaving 13 bases between. The CDR3 DNA is TGTGCCAGCACCGGGGGGCACGGTGAGCAGTTCTTC. This translates into CASTGGHGEQFF.

This chain joins TRBV6-6 and TRBJ1-5, with a tentative D call TRBD1 (5 bases). V lost 5 bases and J 5 bases, leaving 10 bases between the germline ends. The CDR3 runs to 13 residues. Germline V gene sequence: CDR1 MNHNY, CDR2 SVGAGI (reference sequence). The CDR3 sequence: CASSPRQYQPQHF. Here the CDR3 DNA reads TGTGCCAGCAGTCCTAGACAGTATCAGCCCCAGCATTTT.

The chain uses TRBV6-4 and TRBJ1-2; the D gene is possibly TRBD1 (6 bases). Germline assignment: CDR1 MRHNA and CDR2 SNTAGT. CDR3 length equals 14 residues. With 3 bases removed from V and 3 bases from J, the gap between germline ends came to 11 bases. This chain's CDR3 is CASSEGTGYYGYTF. The CDR3 DNA reads as TGTGCCAGCAGTGAAGGTACAGGGTACTATGGCTACACCTTC.

This chain connects TRBV7-2 to TRBJ1-6; D is undetermined. The V end lost 8 bases, the J end lost 4 bases, and 6 bases lay between the germline ends. CDR1 is SGHTA and CDR2 is FQGNSA in the germline V gene. CDR3 length equals 12 residues. CDR3 coding DNA: TGTGCCAGCGGGCAGTATAATTCACCCCTCCACTTT. It translates to CASGQYNSPLHF.